This T cell receptor (beta chain) was sequenced for a study of blood T cell repertoires in COVID-19. At the level of the study: The study drew acute and convalescent COVID-19 samples from the United States, Italy and Spain. PBMCs, B-cell-depleted T cells, or T cells provided the cDNA or gDNA that made up the material.

Authors' analysis steps: Amplification from reference gene primers served as the basis for estimated nucleated cell counts. Assay used: immunoSEQ multiplex PCR; TCRdb lists only in-frame clones, some missing. V and J calls and clone size are as listed in that table; D and trimming were resolved from the DNA. The data show about 100,000 clones, with about four fifths seen just once and roughly 24% held by the top ten. The CDR3 consists of 17 residues. The V end lost 3 bases, the J end lost 0 bases, and 18 bases lay between the germline ends. Germline CDR1 MNHEY, CDR2 SMNVEV (reference sequence). This sequence joins TRBV27 and TRBJ2-7; D perhaps matches TRBD1 (6 bases). The sequenced sample consisted of peripheral blood. This receptor was identified in a human donor in a cohort sampled during active COVID-19. CDR3 region: CASSFSRTASLSYEQYF. Written as DNA, the CDR3 is TGTGCCAGCAGTTTCTCCCGGACAGCCTCCCTCTCCTACGAGCAGTACTTC.